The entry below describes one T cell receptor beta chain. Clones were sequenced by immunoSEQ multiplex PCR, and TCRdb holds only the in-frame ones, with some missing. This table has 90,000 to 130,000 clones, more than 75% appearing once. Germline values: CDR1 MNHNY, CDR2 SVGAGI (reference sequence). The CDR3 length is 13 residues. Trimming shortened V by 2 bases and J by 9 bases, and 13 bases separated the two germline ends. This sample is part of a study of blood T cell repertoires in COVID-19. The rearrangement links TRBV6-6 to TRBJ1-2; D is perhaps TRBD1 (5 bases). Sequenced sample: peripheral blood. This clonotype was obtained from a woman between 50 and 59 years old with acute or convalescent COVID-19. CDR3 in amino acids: CASSYGGRESYTF. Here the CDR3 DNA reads TGTGCCAGCAGTTACGGGGGGAGAGAAAGCTACACCTTC.